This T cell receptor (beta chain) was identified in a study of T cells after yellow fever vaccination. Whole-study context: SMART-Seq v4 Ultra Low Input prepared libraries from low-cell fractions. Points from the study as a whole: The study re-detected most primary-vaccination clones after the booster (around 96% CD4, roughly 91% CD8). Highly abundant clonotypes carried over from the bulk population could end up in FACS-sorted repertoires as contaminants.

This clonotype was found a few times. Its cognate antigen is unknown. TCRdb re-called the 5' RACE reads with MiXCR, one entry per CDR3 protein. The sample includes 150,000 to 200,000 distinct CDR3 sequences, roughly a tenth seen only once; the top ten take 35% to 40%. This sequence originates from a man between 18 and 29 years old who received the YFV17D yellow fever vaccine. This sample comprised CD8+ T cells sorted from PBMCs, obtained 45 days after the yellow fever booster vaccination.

The CDR3 sequence is CATSRAPEGFDNEQFF. Here the CDR3 DNA reads TGTGCCACCAGCAGAGCCCCCGAGGGCTTCGACAATGAGCAGTTCTTC. The rearrangement links TRBV15 to TRBJ2-1; D perhaps matches TRBD2 (5 bases). This CDR3 has 16 residues. The germline V gene has CDR1 LNHNV and CDR2 YYDKDF (reference sequence). Between the trimmed V and J ends, which lost 1 base and 5 bases, there was a span of 15 bases.